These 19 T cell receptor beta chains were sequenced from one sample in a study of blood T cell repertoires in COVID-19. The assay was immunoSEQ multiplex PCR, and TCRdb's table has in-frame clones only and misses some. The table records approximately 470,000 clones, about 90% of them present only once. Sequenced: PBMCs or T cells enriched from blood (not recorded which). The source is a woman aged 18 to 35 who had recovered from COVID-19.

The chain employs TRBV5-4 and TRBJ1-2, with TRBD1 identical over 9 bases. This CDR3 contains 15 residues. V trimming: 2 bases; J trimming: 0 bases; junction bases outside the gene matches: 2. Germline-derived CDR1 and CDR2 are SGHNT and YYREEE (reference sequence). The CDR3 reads CASSLQGAANYGYTF. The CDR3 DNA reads TGTGCCAGCAGCTTACAGGGGGCAGCTAACTATGGCTACACCTTC. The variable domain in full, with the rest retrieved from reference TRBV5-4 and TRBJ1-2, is ETGVTQSPTHLIKTRGQQVTLRCSSQSGHNTVSWYQQALGQGPQFIFQYYREEENGRGNFPPRFSGLQFPNYSSELNVNALELDDSALYLCASSLQGAANYGYTFGSGTRLTVV.

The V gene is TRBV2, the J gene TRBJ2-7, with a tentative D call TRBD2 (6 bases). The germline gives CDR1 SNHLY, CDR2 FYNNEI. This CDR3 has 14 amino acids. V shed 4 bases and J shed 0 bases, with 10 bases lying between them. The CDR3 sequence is CASSVRGTSYEQYF. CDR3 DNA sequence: TGTGCCAGCAGTGTACGCGGGACCTCCTACGAGCAGTACTTC.

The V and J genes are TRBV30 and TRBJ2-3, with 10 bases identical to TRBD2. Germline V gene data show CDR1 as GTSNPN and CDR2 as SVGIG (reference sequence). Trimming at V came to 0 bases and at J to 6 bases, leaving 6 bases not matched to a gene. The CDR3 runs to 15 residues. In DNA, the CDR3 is TGTGCCTGGAGTGTAGAGCGGGGGGGCCGGGATACGCAGTATTTT. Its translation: CAWSVERGGRDTQYF.

This CDR3 is CASSSEGVDTGELFF. DNA for the CDR3: TGCGCCAGCAGTTCGGAAGGGGTTGACACCGGGGAGCTGTTTTTT. The chain has TRBV5-1 and TRBJ2-2; the D gene is possibly TRBD1 (5 bases). V was clipped by 5 bases and J by 3 bases, with 14 bases between them. From germline, CDR1 is SGHRS and CDR2 YFSETQ. This CDR3 region has 15 residues. The variable domain in full, completed from reference TRBV5-1 and TRBJ2-2, reads KAGVTQTPRYLIKTRGQQVTLSCSPISGHRSVSWYQQTPGQGLQFLFEYFSETQRNKGNFPGRFSGRQFSNSRSEMNVSTLELGDSALYLCASSSEGVDTGELFFGEGSRLTVL.

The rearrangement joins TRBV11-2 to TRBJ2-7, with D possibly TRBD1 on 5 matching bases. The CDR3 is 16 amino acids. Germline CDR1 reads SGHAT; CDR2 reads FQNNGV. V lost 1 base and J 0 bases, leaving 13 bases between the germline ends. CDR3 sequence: CASSLVRGMSSYEQYF. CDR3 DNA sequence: TGTGCCAGCAGCTTAGTTAGGGGTATGAGCTCCTACGAGCAGTACTTC.

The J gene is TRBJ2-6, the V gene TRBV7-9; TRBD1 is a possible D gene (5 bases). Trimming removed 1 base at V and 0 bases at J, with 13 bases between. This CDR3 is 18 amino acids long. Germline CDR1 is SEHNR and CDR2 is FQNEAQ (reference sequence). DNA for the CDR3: TGTGCCAGCAGCTTAGAGGGGTCTCCCCTCTCTGGGGCCAACGTCCTGACTTTC. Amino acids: CASSLEGSPLSGANVLTF.

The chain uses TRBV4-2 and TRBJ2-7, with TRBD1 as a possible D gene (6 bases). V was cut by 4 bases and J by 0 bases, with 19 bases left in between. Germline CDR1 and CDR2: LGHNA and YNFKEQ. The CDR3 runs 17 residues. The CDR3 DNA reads TGTGCCAGCAGCCCATATTCCGGGACACCAAGCTCCTACGAGCAGTACTTC. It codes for CASSPYSGTPSSYEQYF.

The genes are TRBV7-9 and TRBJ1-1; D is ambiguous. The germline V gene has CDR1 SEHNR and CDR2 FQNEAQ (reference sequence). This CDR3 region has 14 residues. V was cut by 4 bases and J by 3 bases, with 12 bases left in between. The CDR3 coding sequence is TGTGCCAGCAGCTCCGGCTCCGGGGACACTGAAGCTTTCTTT. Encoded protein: CASSSGSGDTEAFF.

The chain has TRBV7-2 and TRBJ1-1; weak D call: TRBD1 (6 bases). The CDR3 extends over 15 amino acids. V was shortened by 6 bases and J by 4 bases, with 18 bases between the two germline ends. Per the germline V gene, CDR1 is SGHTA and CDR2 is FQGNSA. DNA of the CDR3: TGTGCCAGCAGTGTGATCCCAGGGGTTTCCACTGAAGCTTTCTTT. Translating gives CASSVIPGVSTEAFF.

The CDR3 nucleotides are TGTGCCAGCAGTTACTCGGGCGACACCGGGGAGCTGTTTTTT. Its translation: CASSYSGDTGELFF. This chain joins TRBV6-2 or TRBV6-3 and TRBJ2-2; D gene uncertain. CDR1 and CDR2 from the germline V gene are MNHEY and SVGEGT. With 0 bases removed from V and 3 bases from J, the gap between germline ends came to 5 bases. This CDR3 is built from 14 residues.

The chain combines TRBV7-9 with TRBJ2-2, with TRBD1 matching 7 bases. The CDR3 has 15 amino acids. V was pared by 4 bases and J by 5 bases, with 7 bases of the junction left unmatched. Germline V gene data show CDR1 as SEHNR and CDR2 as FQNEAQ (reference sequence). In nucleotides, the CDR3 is TGTGCCAGCAGCTCTGACAGGGAAGGAACCGGGGAGCTGTTTTTT. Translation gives CASSSDREGTGELFF.

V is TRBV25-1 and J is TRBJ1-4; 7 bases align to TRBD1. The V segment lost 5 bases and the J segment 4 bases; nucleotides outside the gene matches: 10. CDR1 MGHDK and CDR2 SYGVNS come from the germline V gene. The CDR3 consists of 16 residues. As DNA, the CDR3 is TGTGCCAGCAGTCCCCCAGGGACAGAGGTTAATGAAAAACTGTTTTTT. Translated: CASSPPGTEVNEKLFF.

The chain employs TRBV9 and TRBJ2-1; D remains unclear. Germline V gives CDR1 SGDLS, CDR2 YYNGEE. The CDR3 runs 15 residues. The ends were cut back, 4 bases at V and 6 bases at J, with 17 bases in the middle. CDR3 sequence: CASSPTPARGNEQFF. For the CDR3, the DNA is TGTGCCAGCAGCCCGACTCCCGCTCGAGGCAATGAGCAGTTCTTC.

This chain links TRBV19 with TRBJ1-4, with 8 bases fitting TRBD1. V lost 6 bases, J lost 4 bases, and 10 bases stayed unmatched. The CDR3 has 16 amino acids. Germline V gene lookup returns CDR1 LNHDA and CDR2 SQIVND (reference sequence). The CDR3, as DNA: TGTGCCAGTAGCCAATCAGGGGGCGACTATAATGAAAAACTGTTTTTT. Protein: CASSQSGGDYNEKLFF. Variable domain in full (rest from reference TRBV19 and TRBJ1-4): DGGITQSPKYLFRKEGQNVTLSCEQNLNHDAMYWYRQDPGQGLRLIYYSQIVNDFQKGDIAEGYSVSREKKESFPLTVTSAQKNPTAFYLCASSQSGGDYNEKLFFGSGTQLSVL.

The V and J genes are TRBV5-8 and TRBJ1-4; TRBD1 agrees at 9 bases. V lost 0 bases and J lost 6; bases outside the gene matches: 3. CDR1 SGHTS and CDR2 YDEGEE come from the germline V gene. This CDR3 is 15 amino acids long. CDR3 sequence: CASSLGDRDDEKLFF. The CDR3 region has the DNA TGTGCCAGCAGCTTGGGGGACAGGGATGATGAAAAACTGTTTTTT. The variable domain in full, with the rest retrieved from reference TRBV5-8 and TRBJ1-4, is EAGVTQSPTHLIKTRGQQATLRCSPISGHTSVYWYQQALGLGLQFLLWYDEGEERNRGNFPPRFSGRQFPNYSSELNVNALELEDSALYLCASSLGDRDDEKLFFGSGTQLSVL.

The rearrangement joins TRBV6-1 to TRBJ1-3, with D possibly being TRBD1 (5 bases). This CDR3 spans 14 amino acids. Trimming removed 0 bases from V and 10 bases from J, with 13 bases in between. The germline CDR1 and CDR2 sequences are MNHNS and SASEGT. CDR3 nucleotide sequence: TGTGCCAGCAGTGAAGCAGGGGCCTACGTAACCATATATTTT. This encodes CASSEAGAYVTIYF.

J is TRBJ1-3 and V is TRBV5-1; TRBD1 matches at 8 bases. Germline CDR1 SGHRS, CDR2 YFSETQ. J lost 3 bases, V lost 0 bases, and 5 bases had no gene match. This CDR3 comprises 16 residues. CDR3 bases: TGCGCCAGCAGCTTGGAGCGGACAGGGCTTGGAAACACCATATATTTT. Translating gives CASSLERTGLGNTIYF.

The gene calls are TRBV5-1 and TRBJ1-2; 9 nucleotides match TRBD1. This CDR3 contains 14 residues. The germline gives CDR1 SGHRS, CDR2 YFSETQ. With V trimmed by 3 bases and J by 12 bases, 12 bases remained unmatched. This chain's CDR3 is CASSSTGQGNEHTF. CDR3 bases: TGCGCCAGCAGCTCGACGGGACAGGGAAATGAGCACACCTTC. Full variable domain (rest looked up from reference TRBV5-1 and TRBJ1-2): KAGVTQTPRYLIKTRGQQVTLSCSPISGHRSVSWYQQTPGQGLQFLFEYFSETQRNKGNFPGRFSGRQFSNSRSEMNVSTLELGDSALYLCASSSTGQGNEHTFGSGTRLTVV.

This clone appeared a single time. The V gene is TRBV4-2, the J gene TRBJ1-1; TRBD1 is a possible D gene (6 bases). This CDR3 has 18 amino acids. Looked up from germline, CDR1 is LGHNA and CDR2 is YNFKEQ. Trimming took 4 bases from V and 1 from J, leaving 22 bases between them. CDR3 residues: CASSLIGGEGTWNTEAFF. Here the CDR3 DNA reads TGTGCCAGCAGCCTTATAGGGGGGGAGGGGACATGGAACACTGAAGCTTTCTTT.